A selection of T cell receptor beta chains follows, all from one sample in a study of CD8 T cells in ankylosing spondylitis. MiXCR, run by TCRdb on the 5' RACE reads, gives a single entry per CDR3 protein. The sample lists hundreds of thousands of distinct CDR3 sequences, roughly 22% occurring once. Sequencing was carried out using blood, either unsorted or a sorted T cell fraction (not recorded which). The receptors shown here come from a male donor with ankylosing spondylitis or in good health (not recorded which). CDR3s leave out the opening cysteine and the closing phenylalanine or tryptophan. D genes are given only for firm matches.

CDR3aa: VSSSQETQY
d_gene: -
v_gene: TRBV12-3/TRBV12-4

CDR3aa: SARDRGGPYEQF
d_gene: -
v_gene: TRBV20-1

CDR3aa: ASRRLAGGLTDTQY
d_gene: TRBD2
v_gene: TRBV27

CDR3aa: ASSLNRGTDTQY
d_gene: -
v_gene: TRBV7-9

CDR3aa: ASSDWQGNVEQY
d_gene: -
v_gene: TRBV6-1

CDR3aa: AWSSTGGDTGELF
d_gene: TRBD1
v_gene: TRBV30

CDR3aa: ASRSQGHYGYT
d_gene: -
v_gene: TRBV9

CDR3aa: ASSRPSGTDTQY
d_gene: TRBD2
v_gene: TRBV12-3/TRBV12-4

CDR3aa: ASTPDRESHEQY
d_gene: TRBD1
v_gene: TRBV10-1

CDR3aa: ATSRGSGLAGELF
d_gene: -
v_gene: TRBV15

CDR3aa: SVEFGGNEQF
d_gene: -
v_gene: TRBV29-1

CDR3aa: ASRLALQETQY
d_gene: TRBD2
v_gene: TRBV12-3/TRBV12-4

CDR3aa: ASSLRGGALPF
d_gene: TRBD2
v_gene: TRBV11-1

CDR3aa: ASSGFQKETQY
d_gene: -
v_gene: TRBV6-1

CDR3aa: ATSPRTGAITDTQY
d_gene: TRBD1
v_gene: TRBV15

CDR3aa: ASGTGYEYEQY
d_gene: TRBD1
v_gene: TRBV6-2/TRBV6-3

CDR3aa: SVSTVAYNEQF
d_gene: -
v_gene: TRBV29-1

CDR3aa: ASSSGSGVNEQF
d_gene: TRBD2
v_gene: TRBV19

CDR3aa: ASFDGANVLT
d_gene: -
v_gene: TRBV6-1

CDR3aa: SARSETGGYEQY
d_gene: TRBD1
v_gene: TRBV20-1

CDR3aa: ASSGPLYQETQY
d_gene: -
v_gene: TRBV5-6

CDR3aa: ASSKTSGFSYEQY
d_gene: TRBD2
v_gene: TRBV6-1

CDR3aa: SVVSGNTEAF
d_gene: -
v_gene: TRBV29-1

CDR3aa: ASSQSSSDGTQY
d_gene: -
v_gene: TRBV16

CDR3aa: ASSLDRGQNIQY
d_gene: TRBD1
v_gene: TRBV5-1

CDR3aa: ASSYQGAAAYEQY
d_gene: TRBD1
v_gene: TRBV6-5

CDR3aa: ASSLRGVEETQY
d_gene: -
v_gene: TRBV7-9

CDR3aa: SVEDAGEGYEQY
d_gene: -
v_gene: TRBV29-1

CDR3aa: SARGLGGETQY
d_gene: -
v_gene: TRBV20-1

CDR3aa: SAGNSGGAFEQF
d_gene: TRBD2
v_gene: TRBV20-1

CDR3aa: ASSPGTGVFNEQF
d_gene: TRBD1
v_gene: TRBV7-9

CDR3aa: ASSLRDREGY
d_gene: TRBD1
v_gene: TRBV7-2

CDR3aa: ASSLAGVGNQPQH
d_gene: -
v_gene: TRBV12-3/TRBV12-4

CDR3aa: SASPDREATDTQY
d_gene: TRBD1
v_gene: TRBV20-1

CDR3aa: ASSFSNGPGVTEAF
d_gene: -
v_gene: TRBV12-3/TRBV12-4

CDR3aa: ASSQGPQVRDTQY
d_gene: -
v_gene: TRBV4-1

CDR3aa: ATSGVAVSDTQY
d_gene: -
v_gene: TRBV24-1

CDR3aa: ASSRTGGPEAF
d_gene: TRBD1
v_gene: TRBV4-1

CDR3aa: SAQGLAGAYSSYNEQF
d_gene: TRBD2
v_gene: TRBV20-1

CDR3aa: ASSHVGSGNTIY
d_gene: -
v_gene: TRBV4-1

CDR3aa: ASSAGNTIY
d_gene: -
v_gene: TRBV12-3/TRBV12-4

CDR3aa: ASSHGASSAEQY
d_gene: -
v_gene: TRBV4-2

CDR3aa: ASSLPTGQGDQETQY
d_gene: TRBD1
v_gene: TRBV11-2